This is a list of T cell receptor beta chains from one sample in a study of post-analysis software for immune sequencing data. In TCRdb, the PCR reads were re-called with MiXCR into one record per CDR3 protein. The sample lists approximately 350,000 distinct CDR3 sequences; roughly 36% were seen once. Material: blood. These receptors originate from a girl between 5 and 17 years old with multiple sclerosis. The CDR3 runs from the conserved cysteine through the conserved F or W. The order of the fields is clone size, D gene, V gene, J gene, CDR3 protein, CDR3 DNA. D genes are given only for firm matches. A clone size is listed for some rows: how often the clone was seen (once, few, many), or a class if it is expanded.

few	-	TRBV5-1	TRBJ1-2	CASSLTDTSGYTF	TGCGCCAGCAGCTTGACGGACACCTCTGGCTACACCTTC
-	-	TRBV6-2/TRBV6-3	TRBJ2-7	CASSPQRNEQYF	TGTGCCAGCAGTCCCCAAAGAAACGAGCAGTACTTC
-	-	TRBV12-3/TRBV12-4	TRBJ2-1	CASSPTNSGRGEQFF	TGTGCCAGCAGCCCGACCAACTCGGGACGCGGTGAGCAGTTCTTC
many	TRBD1	TRBV7-3	TRBJ2-7	CASSPGQGPFYEQYF	TGTGCCAGCAGCCCCGGACAGGGTCCTTTTTACGAGCAGTACTTC
-	TRBD2	TRBV10-3	TRBJ2-1	CAIGLAAFNNEQFF	TGTGCCATCGGACTAGCGGCCTTCAACAATGAGCAGTTCTTC
few	-	TRBV6-5	TRBJ2-5	CASSYSSSEETQYF	TGTGCCAGCAGTTACTCGTCTAGCGAAGAGACCCAGTACTTC
few	TRBD2	TRBV6-5	TRBJ2-5	CASRLYSGAQETQYF	TGTGCCAGCAGGCTGTATAGCGGGGCCCAAGAGACCCAGTACTTC
-	-	TRBV5-5	TRBJ2-3	CASSLSRGASTDTQYF	TGTGCCAGCAGCTTAAGTCGAGGAGCTAGCACAGATACGCAGTATTTT
few	-	TRBV12-3/TRBV12-4	TRBJ1-5	CASCEGTEQPQHF	TGTGCCAGCTGCGAGGGGACGGAGCAGCCCCAGCATTTT
few	-	TRBV5-1	TRBJ2-7	CASSLEGGPAYEQYF	TGCGCCAGCAGCTTGGAGGGGGGACCCGCCTACGAGCAGTACTTC
few	-	TRBV6-4	TRBJ2-7	CASSEERQDSSYEQYF	TGTGCCAGCAGTGAAGAGAGACAGGATAGCTCCTACGAGCAGTACTTC
-	-	TRBV4-3	TRBJ2-7	CASSQVGSGAHEQYF	TGCGCCAGCAGCCAAGTCGGTTCGGGGGCGCACGAGCAGTACTTC
few	TRBD2	TRBV5-1	TRBJ2-1	CASSPRTSGGLFNEQFF	TGCGCCAGCAGCCCCCGGACTAGCGGGGGGCTGTTCAATGAGCAGTTCTTC
-	-	TRBV29-1	TRBJ2-3	CSVELRVAQYF	TGCAGCGTTGAACTGCGAGTTGCGCAGTATTTT
-	TRBD1	TRBV7-3	TRBJ2-3	CASSPVGQVGNTQYF	TGTGCCAGCAGCCCGGTCGGACAGGTTGGGAATACGCAGTATTTT
-	-	TRBV20-1	TRBJ2-7	CSASDARRGEEQYF	TGCAGTGCCTCGGACGCCCGCAGGGGGGAGGAGCAGTACTTC
few	-	TRBV10-3	TRBJ2-1	CAIRGGWNEQFF	TGTGCCATCAGGGGCGGTTGGAATGAGCAGTTCTTC
few	TRBD1	TRBV10-3	TRBJ2-2	CAISAQQGAWLFF	TGTGCCATCAGTGCCCAACAGGGGGCATGGCTGTTTTTT
-	-	TRBV27	TRBJ1-2	CASSPDRPSGYTF	TGTGCCAGCAGTCCCGACAGGCCCAGTGGCTACACCTTC
-	TRBD1	TRBV5-6	TRBJ2-1	CASSSTGGNEQFF	TGTGCCAGCAGCTCTACAGGGGGCAATGAGCAGTTCTTC
-	TRBD1	TRBV6-5	TRBJ2-1	CTSSWGTGSNEQFF	TGTACCAGCAGTTGGGGGACAGGGTCGAATGAGCAGTTCTTC
-	TRBD1	TRBV14	TRBJ1-5	CASSRDRGPADSWPQHF	TGTGCCAGCAGCCGGGACAGGGGGCCGGCGGATAGTTGGCCCCAGCATTTT
many	-	TRBV7-2	TRBJ2-1	CASSLRGSYNEQFF	TGTGCCAGCAGCTTACGGGGATCCTACAATGAGCAGTTCTTC
-	-	TRBV4-1	TRBJ2-5	CASSQEGQRSGMVPETQYF	TGCGCCAGCAGCCAAGAAGGACAGAGGTCCGGAATGGTACCAGAGACCCAGTACTTC
-	-	TRBV27	TRBJ2-1	CASSWGPNYNEQFF	TGTGCCAGCAGTTGGGGACCGAACTACAATGAGCAGTTCTTC
few	-	TRBV7-2	TRBJ2-3	CASSERGQFSTDTQYF	TGTGCCAGCAGCGAGCGAGGACAGTTTAGCACAGATACGCAGTATTTT
few	-	TRBV12-3/TRBV12-4	TRBJ1-1	CASRTIDQNTEAFF	TGTGCCAGCAGAACTATAGATCAGAACACTGAAGCTTTCTTT
-	TRBD2	TRBV6-1	TRBJ2-5	CASSATSGTYHRETQYF	TGTGCCAGCAGCGCCACTAGCGGAACCTACCATCGGGAGACCCAGTACTTC
-	-	TRBV6-5	TRBJ1-1	CASSSHRDTEAFF	TGTGCCAGCAGCTCCCACAGGGACACTGAAGCTTTCTTT
-	-	TRBV7-2	TRBJ2-5	CASSLGARGLKTQYF	TGTGCCAGCAGCTTAGGGGCGAGGGGTTTGAAGACCCAGTACTTC
-	-	TRBV2	TRBJ2-7	CASLNDRPETYEQYF	TGTGCCAGCCTAAATGACAGGCCGGAAACCTACGAGCAGTACTTC
-	-	TRBV12-3/TRBV12-4	TRBJ2-7	CASSIGINYEQYF	TGTGCCAGCAGCATAGGGATCAACTACGAGCAGTACTTC
few	-	TRBV4-1	TRBJ1-5	CASSQDRGAYSNQPQHF	TGCGCCAGCAGCCAAGATCGGGGGGCTTATAGCAATCAGCCCCAGCATTTT
-	-	TRBV4-2	TRBJ2-3	CASSQEMRRGLDTDTQYF	TGTGCCAGCAGCCAAGAGATGAGGCGGGGACTCGACACAGATACGCAGTATTTT
-	-	TRBV25-1	TRBJ2-7	CASGTVLEQYF	TGTGCCAGCGGGACCGTTCTTGAGCAGTACTTC
few	TRBD1	TRBV29-1	TRBJ1-1	CSVGRQGDTEAFF	TGCAGCGTGGGTCGACAGGGGGACACTGAAGCTTTCTTT
-	-	TRBV5-1	TRBJ2-5	CASSSSWGGPFQETQYF	TGCGCCAGCAGCTCCTCTTGGGGGGGGCCTTTCCAAGAGACCCAGTACTTC
medium-sized	TRBD1	TRBV4-1	TRBJ2-7	CASSQHTGTGPSYEQYF	TGCGCCAGCAGCCAGCACACCGGGACAGGACCCTCCTACGAGCAGTACTTC
-	TRBD2	TRBV10-3	TRBJ2-3	CAISDGGGLSNQPQYF	TGTGCCATCAGTGATGGGGGAGGGTTGAGCAATCAGCCCCAGTATTTT
few	-	TRBV6-5	TRBJ2-7	CASSGSSGEQYF	TGTGCCAGCAGCGGCAGTTCGGGCGAGCAGTACTTC
-	-	TRBV15	TRBJ2-3	CATSRRSGTSTDTQYF	TGTGCCACCAGCAGACGTAGCGGAACCAGCACAGATACGCAGTATTTT
-	TRBD1	TRBV7-9	TRBJ1-6	CASSNYGTGGRSPLHF	TGTGCCAGCAGCAACTACGGGACAGGGGGCCGATCACCCCTCCACTTT
-	TRBD2	TRBV7-2	TRBJ2-1	CASSAASGGIYNEQFF	TGTGCCAGCAGCGCCGCGAGCGGGGGGATCTACAATGAGCAGTTCTTC
few	-	TRBV7-2	TRBJ2-4	CASSFTTRLGAHFGKNIQYF	TGTGCCAGCAGTTTCACAACCAGGCTGGGGGCCCACTTTGGCAAAAACATTCAGTACTTC
-	TRBD1	TRBV7-2	TRBJ1-2	CASSSRTGAYGYTF	TGTGCCAGCAGCTCGCGGACAGGGGCCTATGGCTACACCTTC
few	-	TRBV4-2	TRBJ1-2	CASSQMTGGYGYTF	TGTGCCAGCAGCCAAATGACAGGAGGGTATGGCTACACCTTC
-	-	TRBV7-2	TRBJ2-1	CASSSFGYNEQFF	TGTGCCAGCAGCTCGTTCGGATACAATGAGCAGTTCTTC
few	-	TRBV7-3	TRBJ2-1	CASSLRPSDEQFF	TGTGCCAGCAGCTTAAGGCCAAGCGATGAGCAGTTCTTC
-	-	TRBV7-2	TRBJ1-6	CASSLVGGDSPLHF	TGTGCCAGCAGCTTAGTGGGGGGGGATTCACCCCTCCACTTT
few	TRBD2	TRBV4-3	TRBJ2-6	CASSQDSAGGFSGANVLTF	TGCGCCAGCAGCCAAGATTCTGCGGGGGGCTTCTCTGGGGCCAACGTCCTGACTTTC
-	-	TRBV27	TRBJ2-1	CASSLWGTETSYNEQFF	TGTGCCAGCAGTTTATGGGGTACGGAAACTTCCTACAATGAGCAGTTCTTC
few	TRBD1	TRBV12-3/TRBV12-4	TRBJ1-6	CASSGQGRSPLHF	TGTGCCAGCAGCGGACAGGGGAGATCACCCCTCCACTTT
-	-	TRBV12-3/TRBV12-4	TRBJ1-5	CASSQGAENQPQHF	TGTGCCAGCAGTCAAGGGGCGGAGAATCAGCCCCAGCATTTT
once	TRBD1	TRBV12-3/TRBV12-4	TRBJ1-2	CASRPTGTGGNYGYTF	TGTGCCAGCAGGCCCACCGGGACAGGGGGTAACTATGGCTACACCTTC
few	TRBD1	TRBV4-2	TRBJ2-7	CASSQGGTGREQYF	TGTGCCAGCAGCCAAGGGGGGACAGGGCGCGAGCAGTACTTC